A single TCR beta chain is shown here with its context. These data are taken from a study of blood T cell repertoires in COVID-19. Study-level background: Sources were T cells, B-cell-depleted T cells, or PBMCs; the material itself was cDNA or gDNA.

Trimming at V came to 0 bases and at J to 5 bases, leaving 5 bases not matched to a gene. The germline gives CDR1 SGHNT, CDR2 YYREEE (reference sequence). The CDR3 loop spans 15 amino acids. TCRdb's table, derived via immunoSEQ multiplex PCR, lists solely in-frame clones and lacks some. This table holds 250,000 to 300,000 clones, approximately 91% found once. Sequenced: peripheral blood. The clonotype was recovered from a woman aged 30 to 39 with COVID-19, enrolled during active disease. The genes are TRBV5-4 and TRBJ2-5, with 9 bases fitting TRBD1. For the CDR3, the DNA is TGTGCCAGCAGCTTGGGACAGGGGGGTATGGAGACCCAGTACTTC. This gives the protein CASSLGQGGMETQYF.